A selection of T cell receptor beta chains follows, all from one sample in a study of control samples from healthy donors and cancer patients. The table came from immunoSEQ multiplex PCR; TCRdb's copy has only in-frame clones and leaves some out. Here the sample spans fewer than 85,000 clones, 89% being singletons. Specimen: blood. These receptors all come from a man in his fifties or sixties in good health. CDR3s include the opening cysteine and the closing phenylalanine or tryptophan.

length: 14
V: TRBV30
J: TRBJ2-5
CDR3: CAWGSGTGKETQYF

length: 13
V: TRBV7-9
J: TRBJ2-1
CDR3: CASSLAHRPGQFF

length: 15
V: TRBV5-1
J: TRBJ1-2
CDR3: CASSFPDRPNYGYTF

length: 14
V: TRBV27
J: TRBJ1-5
CDR3: CASSPGQGRQPQHF

length: 12
V: TRBV3-1/TRBV3-2
J: TRBJ2-7
CDR3: CASSHGSYEQYF

length: 13
V: TRBV25-1
J: TRBJ1-2
CDR3: CASTGLDRRGYTF

length: 15
V: TRBV7-2
J: TRBJ2-2
CDR3: CASSPRRLNTGELFF

length: 13
V: TRBV7-3
J: TRBJ1-1
CDR3: CASSLYMNTEAFF

length: 20
V: TRBV27
J: TRBJ1-1
CDR3: CASSTGGDPKGRSWDTEAFF

length: 15
V: TRBV5-6
J: TRBJ2-7
CDR3: CASSLRGGAAYEQYF

length: 15
V: TRBV7-8
J: TRBJ1-5
CDR3: CASSFADRRNQPQHF

length: 15
V: TRBV5-6
J: TRBJ2-7
CDR3: CASSLYRTSFYEQYF

length: 12
V: TRBV2
J: TRBJ2-1
CDR3: CASSGDGLVGFF

length: 15
V: TRBV5-4
J: TRBJ1-2
CDR3: CASSIWTGGQHGYTF

length: 15
V: TRBV3-1/TRBV3-2
J: TRBJ2-3
CDR3: CASSPGFWGTDTQYF

length: 14
V: TRBV7-9
J: TRBJ1-1
CDR3: CASRLTGDRTEAFF

length: 15
V: TRBV9
J: TRBJ2-7
CDR3: CASSRTGYASYEQYF

length: 17
V: TRBV7-9
J: TRBJ1-5
CDR3: CASSGRQGAGSNQPQHF

length: 16
V: TRBV12-5
J: TRBJ1-5
CDR3: CASGLVLGEWSQPQHF

length: 14
V: TRBV7-8
J: TRBJ1-2
CDR3: CASSLEGADYGYTF

length: 13
V: TRBV18
J: TRBJ1-2
CDR3: CASSPVTLYGYTF

length: 15
V: TRBV20-1
J: TRBJ2-7
CDR3: CSASHDTTHSYEQYF

length: 14
V: TRBV18
J: TRBJ1-5
CDR3: CASSPRTDNQPQHF

length: 16
V: TRBV4-1
J: TRBJ2-3
CDR3: CASSQDWRGGTDTQYF

length: 15
V: TRBV2
J: TRBJ2-5
CDR3: CASSSKGQGWETQYF

length: 16
V: TRBV7-9
J: TRBJ2-7
CDR3: CASSLGTGPDLVEQYF

length: 12
V: TRBV19
J: TRBJ2-7
CDR3: CASSILGDEQYF

length: 15
V: TRBV30
J: TRBJ2-3
CDR3: CAWTSGGRSTDTQYF

length: 17
V: TRBV2
J: TRBJ2-7
CDR3: CATSPGGTRDPYYEQYF

length: 16
V: TRBV18
J: TRBJ1-4
CDR3: CASSRTPATANEKLFF

length: 12
V: TRBV27
J: TRBJ2-5
CDR3: CASSLPKGTQYF

length: 14
V: TRBV6-1
J: TRBJ2-7
CDR3: CASSEGTGFYEQYF

length: 14
V: TRBV29-1
J: TRBJ1-1
CDR3: CSVESRGLRVEAFF

length: 14
V: TRBV29-1
J: TRBJ2-7
CDR3: CSVEGTSGPYEQYF

length: 16
V: TRBV5-1
J: TRBJ1-1
CDR3: CASSLEPGQLNTEAFF

length: 14
V: TRBV19
J: TRBJ1-6
CDR3: CASSPGLRNSPLHF

length: 14
V: TRBV7-9
J: TRBJ2-1
CDR3: CASSTGQGMDEQFF

length: 15
V: TRBV11-2
J: TRBJ2-7
CDR3: CASSLVKAGPYEQYF

length: 13
V: TRBV12-3/TRBV12-4
J: TRBJ1-2
CDR3: CASTFGTGDGYTF

length: 16
V: TRBV5-5
J: TRBJ2-3
CDR3: CASSLLGDLGTDTQYF

length: 13
V: TRBV12-3/TRBV12-4
J: TRBJ1-2
CDR3: CASSLDSTHGYTF

length: 15
V: TRBV30
J: TRBJ1-6
CDR3: CAWSVEDPRNSPLHF

length: 14
V: TRBV30
J: TRBJ1-4
CDR3: CAWRKGTGGLELFF

length: 17
V: TRBV5-5
J: TRBJ1-6
CDR3: CASSWGQLSSYNSPLHF

length: 14
V: TRBV24-1
J: TRBJ1-2
CDR3: CATSDSDRDYGYTF

length: 14
V: TRBV6-5
J: TRBJ2-3
CDR3: CARRKSGGTDTQYF

length: 18
V: TRBV11-2
J: TRBJ1-3
CDR3: CASSLRQVRSYSGNTIYF

length: 14
V: TRBV11-2
J: TRBJ2-5
CDR3: CASSPVPLQETQYF

length: 13
V: TRBV24-1
J: TRBJ2-1
CDR3: CATSDSGWNEQFF

length: 14
V: TRBV2
J: TRBJ2-2
CDR3: CASSDRGNTGELFF

length: 13
V: TRBV5-5
J: TRBJ2-7
CDR3: CASNRRPVYEQYF

length: 18
V: TRBV14
J: TRBJ2-7
CDR3: CASSQDPGGWVSSYEQYF

length: 17
V: TRBV2
J: TRBJ1-4
CDR3: CASSYKGGQGVGEKLFF

length: 13
V: TRBV30
J: TRBJ2-1
CDR3: CAWSNVWGDEQFF

length: 15
V: TRBV5-4
J: TRBJ2-7
CDR3: CASSLAASPGREQYF

length: 15
V: TRBV30
J: TRBJ1-5
CDR3: CAWSADRGPLEPQHF

length: 12
V: TRBV5-6
J: TRBJ2-7
CDR3: CASSITPVEQYF

length: 14
V: TRBV5-1
J: TRBJ2-1
CDR3: CASTGQGIYNEQFF